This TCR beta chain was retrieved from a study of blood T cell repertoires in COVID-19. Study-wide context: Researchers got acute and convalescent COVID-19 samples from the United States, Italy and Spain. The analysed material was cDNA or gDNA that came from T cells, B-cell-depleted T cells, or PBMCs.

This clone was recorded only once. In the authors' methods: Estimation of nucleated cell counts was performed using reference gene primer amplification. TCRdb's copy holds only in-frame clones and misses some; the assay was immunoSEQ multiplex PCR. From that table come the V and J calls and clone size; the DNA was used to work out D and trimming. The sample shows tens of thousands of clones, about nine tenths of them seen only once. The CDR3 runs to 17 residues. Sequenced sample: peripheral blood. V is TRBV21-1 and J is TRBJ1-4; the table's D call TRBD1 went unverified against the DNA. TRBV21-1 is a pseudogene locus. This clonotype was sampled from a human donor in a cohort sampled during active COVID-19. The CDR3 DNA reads TGTGCCAGCAGCTCCGAAGGGACAGGGGGAACTAATGAAAAACTGTTTTTT. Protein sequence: CASSSEGTGGTNEKLFF.